A selection of T cell receptor beta chains follows, all from one sample in a study of T cell repertoires in aging, cancer and after chemotherapy. TCRdb used MiXCR to reprocess the multiplex PCR reads, holding one entry per CDR3 protein. The sample consists of approximately 1,800 distinct CDR3 sequences, over 30% of them appearing once. The sample consisted of blood. The receptors shown here come from a human donor with a blood cancer. Both conserved end residues are part of each CDR3. D genes are given only for firm matches. Some rows have no size entry. The others give once, few or many, or a class for an expanded clone.

clone_size	v_call	d_call	j_call	cdr3_length	cdr3_aa	cdr3_nt
-	TRBV6-1	-	TRBJ1-2	13	CGSSPGTYYGYTF	TGTGGCAGCAGTCCCGGGACATACTATGGCTACACCTTC
-	TRBV6-5	-	TRBJ1-4	16	CASSYERGSFREKLFF	TGTGCCAGCAGTTATGAACGGGGCAGCTTCCGTGAAAAACTGTTTTTT
medium-sized	TRBV19	-	TRBJ1-2	14	CASLPLPGLPGYTF	TGTGCCAGTTTACCCCTACCGGGACTTCCTGGCTACACCTTC
-	TRBV5-1	TRBD2	TRBJ2-3	17	CASSSGGDGLDTDTQYF	TGCGCCAGCAGCAGTGGGGGGGACGGGTTGGATACAGATACGCAGTATTTT
few	TRBV7-9	-	TRBJ1-1	14	CASSPPRVGTEAFF	TGTGCCAGCTCCCCCCCCAGGGTAGGCACTGAAGCTTTCTTT
-	TRBV6-5	-	TRBJ1-5	17	CASSPPNPRGSNQPQHF	TGTGCCAGCAGCCCGCCTAATCCAAGGGGAAGCAATCAGCCCCAGCATTTT
-	TRBV6-5	-	TRBJ1-4	14	CASSVDRGKEKLFF	TGTGCCAGCAGCGTAGACCGAGGGAAGGAAAAACTGTTTTTT
-	TRBV7-9	-	TRBJ1-1	13	CASSFLAGTEAFF	TGTGCCAGCAGCTTCCTGGCAGGCACTGAAGCTTTCTTT
once	TRBV4-2	-	TRBJ2-3	13	CASRGATTDTQYF	TGTGCCAGCAGGGGGGCGACCACAGATACGCAGTATTTT
few	TRBV7-6	TRBD1	TRBJ1-2	14	CASSLGTGDYGYTF	TGTGCCAGCAGCTTAGGGACAGGGGACTATGGCTACACCTTC
-	TRBV5-6	-	TRBJ2-5	14	CASTPGLDQETQYF	TGTGCCAGCACCCCGGGTCTAGACCAAGAGACCCAGTACTTC
few	TRBV24-1	-	TRBJ2-5	14	CATSDGSGRGTQYF	TGTGCCACCAGTGATGGCAGCGGTCGGGGGACCCAGTACTTC
-	TRBV12-3/TRBV12-4	-	TRBJ1-5	15	CASSPSDRMNQPQHF	TGTGCCAGCAGCCCTAGTGACAGGATGAATCAGCCCCAGCATTTT
few	TRBV19	-	TRBJ2-7	15	CASSISDSTAYEQYF	TGTGCCAGTAGTATTTCGGACAGTACAGCCTACGAGCAGTACTTC
few	TRBV18	-	TRBJ1-4	15	CASSPGAVKGEKLFF	TGTGCCAGCTCACCAGGGGCAGTGAAGGGCGAAAAACTGTTTTTT
-	TRBV27	-	TRBJ1-1	14	CASRWGQENTEAFF	TGTGCCAGCAGATGGGGGCAAGAGAACACTGAAGCTTTCTTT
-	TRBV19	TRBD1	TRBJ2-5	16	CASSNRDRGPDETQYF	TGTGCCAGTAGTAACCGGGACAGGGGGCCGGATGAGACCCAGTACTTC
few	TRBV5-4	TRBD1	TRBJ1-1	16	CASSVRGGSMNTEAFF	TGTGCCAGCAGCGTCAGGGGGGGGAGCATGAACACTGAAGCTTTCTTT
-	TRBV19	-	TRBJ2-2	12	CASSIRSGELFF	TGTGCCAGTAGTATAAGGAGCGGGGAGCTGTTTTTT
few	TRBV6-2/TRBV6-3	TRBD1	TRBJ2-3	15	CASSYVGTVSDTQYF	TGTGCCAGCAGTTATGTGGGGACAGTAAGCGATACGCAGTATTTT
-	TRBV6-6	-	TRBJ1-5	14	CASSATGDGQPQHF	TGTGCCAGCAGTGCGACAGGAGATGGTCAGCCCCAGCATTTT
-	TRBV27	TRBD1	TRBJ1-2	14	CASSLTDRTYGYTF	TGTGCCAGCAGTTTGACGGACAGGACCTATGGCTACACCTTC
-	TRBV6-5	-	TRBJ1-5	14	CASSPYGGNQPQHF	TGTGCCAGCAGCCCCTATGGTGGCAATCAGCCCCAGCATTTT
-	TRBV5-1	-	TRBJ1-4	14	CASSLGTRTEKLFF	TGCGCCAGCAGCTTGGGGACAAGGACTGAAAAACTGTTTTTT
-	TRBV19	-	TRBJ2-2	13	CASHIPNSGELFF	TGTGCCAGCCATATCCCTAACAGCGGGGAGCTGTTTTTT